This TCR beta chain was identified during a study of the immune and genomic landscape of osteosarcoma. Overall study context: Median age at diagnosis was approximately 25 years, range about 5-85. Findings and limits, study-wide: A single dominant hyperexpanded clone appeared in five cases, each with <100 clonotypes. Clonality was low: mean around 0.086, highest roughly 0.3, suggesting limited expansion.

On this clone itself: No antigen is known for it.

V was cut by 6 bases and J by 4 bases, with 10 bases left in between. Germline V gene lookup returns CDR1 DFQATT and CDR2 SNEGSKA (reference sequence). This CDR3 has 11 residues. Poor-prognosis osteosarcoma patients supplied post-treatment primary, local recurrence and metastasis tumor specimens. Assay: immunoSEQ multiplex PCR; the TCRdb copy retains only in-frame clones and omits some. The sample shows 10,000 or so clones, 71% of them seen only once. The TCR was taken from a human donor with osteosarcoma. The chain links TRBV20-1 to TRBJ2-7; D gene uncertain. The sequenced material came from osteosarcoma tumor tissue from the lung. The CDR3: CSAQDGYEQYF. The CDR3 DNA is TGCAGTGCCCAGGACGGATACGAGCAGTACTTC.